This T cell receptor (beta chain) emerged from a study of shared clonotypes between healthy human individuals. About the study: Researchers drew samples from a couple of women and three men aged 18 to 49.

Germline lookup yields CDR1 SGHRS and CDR2 YFSETQ. The CDR3 totals 18 residues. V trimming: 7 bases; J trimming: 0 bases; junction bases outside the gene matches: 9. Libraries were prepared by immunoSEQ multiplex PCR; TCRdb keeps only in-frame clonotypes and omits some of them. The sample carries approximately 1,500,000 clones, approximately 98% recorded once. This sequence joins TRBV5-1 and TRBJ2-6; 11 bases are shared with TRBD2. This receptor was identified in a man aged 25 to 45 in good health. Sequencing was carried out using naive CD4+ T cells sorted from blood. Subset here: CD45RA+ positively selected. This CDR3 is CASHGPGLAASGANVLTF. The CDR3 DNA reads as TGCGCCAGCCATGGACCGGGACTAGCGGCCTCTGGGGCCAACGTCCTGACTTTC.